These 7 T cell receptor beta chains share one sample of origin, sequenced in a study of blood T cell repertoires in COVID-19. Assay: immunoSEQ multiplex PCR; the TCRdb copy retains only in-frame clones and omits some. The data hold approximately 160,000 clones, with around nine tenths observed a single time. The sample consisted of peripheral blood. The receptors were sampled from a man in his fifties or sixties with COVID-19, enrolled during active disease.

The rearrangement uses TRBV19 and TRBJ1-5; 7 bases match TRBD1. The CDR3 runs 15 residues. The J segment lost 3 bases and the V segment lost 6 bases, leaving 8 bases of the junction unmatched. Germline CDR1 is LNHDA and CDR2 is SQIVND (reference sequence). The CDR3 nucleotides are TGTGCCAGTAGCCCCGGGACAGTGCTCAATCAGCCCCAGCATTTT. Translating gives CASSPGTVLNQPQHF.

This sequence joins TRBV9 and TRBJ1-3; D gene ambiguous. CDR1 is SGDLS and CDR2 is YYNGEE in the germline V gene. The CDR3 runs to 16 residues. Deletions cut 0 bases from V and 1 base from J, with 11 bases between. The CDR3 loop is CASSVVDTVSGNTIYF. The CDR3 DNA reads as TGTGCCAGCAGCGTAGTTGATACAGTATCTGGAAACACCATATATTTT.

The chain couples TRBV6-4 to TRBJ2-2, with no clear D. CDR3 length: 15 residues. Germline assignment: CDR1 MRHNA and CDR2 SNTAGT. V was cut by 0 bases and J by 2 bases, with 7 bases left in between. The CDR3 sequence is CASSDSAQNTGELFF. CDR3 nucleotide sequence: TGTGCCAGCAGTGACTCAGCGCAAAACACCGGGGAGCTGTTTTTT.

The chain uses TRBV6-4 and TRBJ2-1; 12 bases match TRBD2. Germline V gene lookup returns CDR1 MRHNA and CDR2 SNTAGT. The CDR3 runs to 18 residues. The ends lost 5 bases at V and 7 bases at J; junction bases unmatched: 15. CDR3 in DNA: TGTGCCAGCAGTCCGAATCTAAAGACTAGCGGGGGACCAAATGAGCAGTTCTTC. Translation gives CASSPNLKTSGGPNEQFF.

V usage is TRBV27 and J usage is TRBJ2-3; 8 nucleotides align to TRBD2. The germline V gene encodes CDR1 MNHEY and CDR2 SMNVEV (reference sequence). The CDR3 has 21 residues. The V segment lost 6 bases and the J segment 2 bases; nucleotides outside the gene matches: 25. The CDR3 loop reads CASSRTGGGFDSAGFTDTQYF. The CDR3 DNA reads as TGTGCCAGCAGCCGTACTGGCGGGGGGTTCGATTCCGCGGGGTTCACAGATACGCAGTATTTT.

This clone was observed once. The V and J genes are TRBV5-4 and TRBJ2-7; 7 bases line up with TRBD2. CDR1 is SGHNT and CDR2 is YYREEE in the germline V gene (reference sequence). There are 17 residues in the CDR3. V shed 4 bases and J 1 base; nucleotides not matched to a gene: 14. CDR3: CASSPRGPGGGSYEQYF. CDR3 nucleotide sequence: TGTGCCAGCAGCCCCCGAGGGCCGGGGGGAGGGTCCTACGAGCAGTACTTC.

CDR3: CASSFRDRGYGYTF. CDR3 coding DNA: TGTGCCAGCAGTTTCCGGGACAGGGGTTATGGCTACACCTTC. V is TRBV27 and J is TRBJ1-2; 10 nucleotides agree with TRBD1. The J segment lost 5 bases and the V segment lost 3 bases, leaving 3 bases of the junction unmatched. CDR3 length equals 14 residues. The germline V gene has CDR1 MNHEY and CDR2 SMNVEV (reference sequence).